The sequence of this T cell receptor beta chain was determined in a study of cytomegalovirus exposure and HLA in healthy donors. About the study: Earlier work reported approximately 110 million unique TCR beta sequences from about 180 million T cells. Assignment to the Caucasian-associated ancestry cluster applied to around 80% of the approximately 400 genotyped donors. Study-wide results and caveats: Among TCR beta chains, those listed as cytomegalovirus-associated numbered about 160.

A remark on this clone: What it binds is unknown.

The PCR had 60 Vbeta and 13 Jbeta primers. Sequencing was performed with immunoSEQ multiplex PCR; in TCRdb, only in-frame clones are kept and a portion is missing. The table includes fewer than 25,000 clones, more than 80% detected once. The sequence was obtained from a human donor in good health. The specimen sequenced was PBMCs.

CDR3 sequence (DNA): TGTGCCAGCAGCCAAGAGCGGACTAGCGGTTTTCCTGAGCAGTTCTTC. It codes for CASSQERTSGFPEQFF. This chain uses TRBV14 with TRBJ2-1, with 10 bases that match TRBD2. CDR1 and CDR2 (germline): SGHDN, FVKESK. The CDR3 has 16 amino acids. V was pared by 0 bases and J by 9 bases, with 8 bases of the junction left unmatched. Looking up the rest from reference TRBV14 and TRBJ2-1 gives the full variable domain: EAGVTQFPSHSVIEKGQTVTLRCDPISGHDNLYWYRRVMGKEIKFLLHFVKESKQDESGMPNNRFLAERTGGTYSTLKVQPAELEDSGVYFCASSQERTSGFPEQFFGPGTRLTVL.